This T cell receptor (beta chain) was captured in a study of blood T cell repertoires in COVID-19. Study background: Whether acute or convalescent, the COVID-19 samples came from the United States, Italy and Spain.

V lost 4 bases and J 5 bases, leaving 20 bases between the germline ends. This CDR3 region has 16 residues. In germline, CDR1 is SGHVS, CDR2 FQNEAQ. Per the authors' pipeline: How many nucleated cells were present was estimated from reference gene primer amplification. The method was immunoSEQ multiplex PCR; TCRdb's version includes in-frame clones alone and lacks a portion of them. Clone size and the V and J calls come from that table; the DNA yielded D and trimming. The table shows under 70,000 clones, with about four fifths occurring only once. The source material was peripheral blood. The chain combines TRBV7-8 with TRBJ2-5, with a weak D call TRBD1 (6 bases). This TCR came from a human donor in a cohort sampled during active COVID-19. Here the CDR3 DNA reads TGTGCCAGCAGCTCTCTGGGGGCTGGGCGTCGGGAGACCCAGTACTTC. Residues: CASSSLGAGRRETQYF.